This TCR beta chain originates from a study of cytomegalovirus exposure and HLA in healthy donors (dated by TCRdb to 2016 to 2017). As for the study more broadly: An earlier analysis of approximately 590 of the donors reported 250 to 300 Gb of sequence data and around 110 million unique TCR beta sequences from about 180 million T cells. An early release that covered about 600 HLA-typed donors contained about 290 gigabases of sequencing data and 85 million to 100 million unique TCR sequences. Among the roughly 410 genotyped donors, approximately 76% belonged to the genetic ancestry cluster associated with self-reported Caucasian donors. The study aimed to test whether signatures of past pathogen exposure could be identified by cataloging public T cell receptors. Using immunosequencing, the study profiled T cell repertoires from around 670 subjects and related those repertoires to cytomegalovirus serostatus. In addition to the first cohort of around 670 subjects, a separate validation cohort of about 120 different subjects was used. High-throughput TCR immunosequencing, statistical association of individual TCRs with disease status, and machine learning were combined to predict cytomegalovirus infection status. A later analysis re-analyzed previously published TCR beta repertoires from several hundred donors and added high-resolution HLA genotyping to study TCR occurrence patterns. Rather than using new phenotypic data, the later analysis identified candidate immune exposures from TCR beta sequences and from how often those sequences occurred across donors. An earlier analysis of approximately 580 of the donors used high-throughput TCR beta sequencing to judge whether each TCR beta V gene segment behaved as functional or pseudogenic. Donor age, sex, ethnicity and CMV serostatus were compiled together with the repertoire data. A later genetic analysis took genome-wide SNP genotypes for about three fifths of the roughly 670 donors and used that subset as a discovery cohort. Every discovery cohort repertoire had been produced on one sequencing platform. Both class I and class II loci were covered by HLA typing, at four-digit resolution. The number of typed donors differed by locus: roughly 629-630 for A, B, C, DRB1 and DQB1; 500 to 550 for DQA1; 606 for DPA1; and some 450 for DPB1. A few DR-DQ haplotypes were treated as single units for association and clustering because of strong linkage in the cohort. On average, about 200,000 unique TCR beta nucleotide sequences were sequenced per donor among roughly 430 genotyped donors of the cohort, with roughly 18% of those sequences being non-productive.

The library was prepared using the immunoSEQ multiplex PCR assay. For the multiplex PCR, a mixture combining 60 forward primers for TCR Vbeta segments and 13 reverse primers for TCR Jbeta segments was used. A multiplex PCR assay on genomic DNA amplified the CDR3 region of rearranged TCR beta genes. The Illumina HiSeq System was used to sequence the amplified TCR beta libraries as 87-base-pair reads. For the original study's pipeline: In a later analysis, 80 million or so unique TCR beta chains were counted across the 666 repertoires, and approximately 11 million of these chains were shared by at least two donors. Raw reads were error-corrected and collapsed into unique sequences by a nearest-neighbor algorithm in which closely related sequences were merged to remove PCR and sequencing errors. CDR3 sequences were aligned to IMGT reference sequences to assign V, D and J gene segments. Each retained sequence needed at least a six-nucleotide match to both a V gene segment and a J gene segment. A rearrangement counted as productive if the CDR3 had no stop codons and remained in frame with V and J, and every other rearrangement counted as non-productive. CDR3 was defined by IMGT convention, running from the second conserved V-encoded cysteine to the conserved J-encoded phenylalanine. The earlier analysis of a few hundred of the donors excluded any sequence lacking an unambiguous match to a single V gene segment. An earlier analysis of around 600 of the donors classified V segments as functional when productive rearrangements were above 56.7% and as segregating when the standard deviation between donors was above 5%. A statistical classification framework was developed to diagnose cytomegalovirus status using the catalog of TCR beta chain sequences. In a later analysis, TCR nucleotide sequences were compared against IMGT/GENE-DB human TR gene sequences so that V and J genes could be assigned. The TCRdist pipeline was used in a later analysis to assign CDR3 sequences and most-parsimonious VDJ recombination scenarios. A later analysis defined each TCR beta chain by its CDR3 amino acid sequence plus V-gene family, and excluded reads lacking a unique V-gene family. In a later analysis, a few hundred highly shared, low-generation-probability nucleotide sequences were removed to address suspected cross-contamination and a sequencing artifact. In a later analysis, a clonal expansion index was calculated for each public chain from normalized within-repertoire ranks of inferred template counts. In a later analysis, generation probabilities were computed using a VDJ recombination model fitted to out-of-frame rearrangements, and the results were checked against IGoR. In a later analysis, TCR-TCR, TCR-HLA and TCR-CMV co-occurrence was scored with hypergeometric tests, and a repertoire-size bias correction was applied to TCR pairs. A later analysis estimated false discovery rates by permuting HLA or CMV assignments 20 times. In a later analysis, co-occurring TCRs were grouped using DBSCAN, and TCRdist sequence similarity was added for clustering within HLA-allele-positive subsets. Repertoires with fewer than 30,000 or more than 120,000 public chains were left out of co-occurrence clustering, as were four to six repertoires with anomalous nucleotide sharing. TCRdb obtained this table from immuneACCESS and retained in-frame rearrangements with V and J assigned. These tables miss some clones; where compared with another copy, unresolved V genes account for less than half of the shortfall, and the remainder is unexplained. The V and J calls and clone size were taken over from that table, and D and trimming were inferred from the DNA. A total of roughly 120,000 clones appear in this sample, about four fifths of them only once. Jointly, the top ten make up 1% of the sample.

Study-wide findings and limitations: Compared with the roughly 700-donor mean, donors in an Asian-associated ancestry cluster had fewer N-insertions in productive TCRs, according to a later genetic analysis. According to a later analysis, TCR association rates differed among HLA loci, with DRB1 alleles showing the most associated TCRs and HLA-C alleles showing the fewest. Because counts were too low, roughly 18 rarely observed V segments, including chromosome 9 orphons, were left out of the earlier analysis of approximately 500 of the donors. In a later analysis, HLA-associated TCR beta chains showed more clonal expansion and lower generation probabilities than non-associated chains that were equally common. Cytomegalovirus status was reported to be diagnosed by the classifier with high specificity and sensitivity in both the original and validation cohorts. In an earlier analysis of under 600 of the donors, most TCR beta V segments were observed in productive rearrangements about 87% or about 30% of the time, broadly matching IMGT annotations. Assigning TCR associations to individual alleles was difficult when HLA alleles, especially DR and DQ, strongly co-occurred. A further reported finding was that TCR beta sequences accurately predicted the HLA-A and HLA-B alleles for most subjects in the first cohort. A few of the identified cytomegalovirus-associated TCR beta chains were confirmed in vitro to be specific for cytomegalovirus antigens. Because the 87-base-pair reads could not distinguish some IMGT-functional V segments, including TRBV6-2 and TRBV6-3, those segments were excluded. Linkage disequilibrium might explain the correlated functional status among segregating V segments, but an unknown experimental factor could not be excluded. Roughly uniform sequencing depth across donors was assumed in presence/absence analyses, although this assumption may not hold. The sequencing pipeline was judged likely to have produced a cluster of highly shared sequence variants as a technical artifact. Specific HLA alleles were associated with over 15,000 TCR beta sequences at a false discovery rate of 0.05 in a later analysis. The cohort was sequenced for TCR beta chains only, and without alpha or paired-chain data the features that could be detected were limited. CMV serostatus was the only immune exposure information available for the cohort. In a later analysis, most CMV-associated TCR beta chains were found to appear HLA-restricted, with HLA associations seemingly driven largely by CMV exposure. While some public TCRs were present in many individuals, most TCR sequences turned up only very rarely across donors. In the study, roughly 160 TCR beta chains were listed as associated with cytomegalovirus. According to the authors, the approach could potentially be generalized to other disease states and immunological phenotypes. Because some donors lacked HLA typing at each locus, the association tests relied only on the typed subset. A later genetic analysis associated a missense DCLRE1C variant with V-gene and J-gene trimming of TCR beta chains, and an independent cohort replicated the association. According to a later analysis, parvovirus B19, influenza, CMV and Epstein-Barr virus appeared linked to several top co-occurrence clusters.

This clone has a single count. Its antigen specificity is not known. The sample holds no much larger clone one base away, and base qualities are not on file. In total, 630 or so healthy bone marrow donors made up the cohort. Cohort members were all nominally healthy when sampled, although unrecorded immune exposures were likely present. CMV serostatus was positive for more than 250 and negative for about 50% of the roughly 670 cohort members, and was not recorded for this donor. Every donor gave a peripheral blood sample, and the peripheral blood mononuclear cells from that sample were used for TCR beta sequencing. Genomic DNA was extracted from the blood cell samples with the Qiagen DNeasy Blood Extraction Kit. V is reduced by 3 bases and J by 1 base, leaving a spacing of 15 bases between them. CDR1 and CDR2 (LNHDA, SQIVND) derive from the germline V gene (reference sequence). The cysteine opens and the phenylalanine closes a CDR3 of 16 amino acids. Only the CDR3 portion is preserved as DNA: 48 bases, with reading frame beginning at the first base.

This clonotype originated in a human donor in good health. Sequenced: PBMCs. Rearrangement joined TRBV19 to TRBJ1-1; no confident D gene assignment can be made. The encoded CDR3 is CASSIPTPGGNTEAFF. The sequenced DNA is TGTGCCAGTAGTATTCCAACCCCTGGCGGGAACACTGAAGCTTTCTTT.